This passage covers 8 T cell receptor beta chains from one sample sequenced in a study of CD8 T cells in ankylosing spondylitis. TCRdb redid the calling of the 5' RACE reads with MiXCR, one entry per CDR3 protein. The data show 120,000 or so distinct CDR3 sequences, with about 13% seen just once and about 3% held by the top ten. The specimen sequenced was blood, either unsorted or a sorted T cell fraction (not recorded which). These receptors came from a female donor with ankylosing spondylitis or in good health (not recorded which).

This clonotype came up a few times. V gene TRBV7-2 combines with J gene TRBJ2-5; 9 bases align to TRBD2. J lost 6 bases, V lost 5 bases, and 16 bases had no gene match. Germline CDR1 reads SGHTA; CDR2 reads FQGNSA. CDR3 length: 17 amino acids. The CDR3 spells CASSPQNSGGLGKTQYF. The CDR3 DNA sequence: TGTGCCAGCAGCCCCCAGAATAGCGGGGGCCTTGGGAAGACCCAGTACTTC.

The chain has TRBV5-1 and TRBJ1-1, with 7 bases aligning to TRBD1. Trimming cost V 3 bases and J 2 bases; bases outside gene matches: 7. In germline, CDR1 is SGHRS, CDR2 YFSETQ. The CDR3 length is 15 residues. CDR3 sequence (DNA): TGCGCCAGCAGCTCGTTAGGGACAGCCAACACTGAAGCTTTCTTT. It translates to CASSSLGTANTEAFF.

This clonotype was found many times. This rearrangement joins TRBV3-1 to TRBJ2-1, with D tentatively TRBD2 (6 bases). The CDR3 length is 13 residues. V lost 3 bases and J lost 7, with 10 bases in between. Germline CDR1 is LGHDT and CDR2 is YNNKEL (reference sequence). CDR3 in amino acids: CASSHPGGNEQFF. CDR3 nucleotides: TGTGCCAGCAGCCATCCTGGGGGGAATGAGCAGTTCTTC.

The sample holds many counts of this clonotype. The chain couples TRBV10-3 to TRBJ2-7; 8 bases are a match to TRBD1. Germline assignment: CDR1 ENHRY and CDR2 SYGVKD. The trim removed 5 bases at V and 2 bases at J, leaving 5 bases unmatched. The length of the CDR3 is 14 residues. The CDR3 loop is CAISSGQGTYEQYF. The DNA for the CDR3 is TGTGCCATCAGTAGTGGACAGGGAACCTACGAGCAGTACTTC.

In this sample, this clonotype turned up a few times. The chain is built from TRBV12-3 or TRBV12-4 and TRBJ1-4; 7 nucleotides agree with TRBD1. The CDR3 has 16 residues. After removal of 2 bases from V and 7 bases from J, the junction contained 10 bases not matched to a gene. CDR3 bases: TGTGCCAGCAGTTTATCCCCCAGGGGGATGAGTGAAAAACTGTTTTTT. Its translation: CASSLSPRGMSEKLFF.

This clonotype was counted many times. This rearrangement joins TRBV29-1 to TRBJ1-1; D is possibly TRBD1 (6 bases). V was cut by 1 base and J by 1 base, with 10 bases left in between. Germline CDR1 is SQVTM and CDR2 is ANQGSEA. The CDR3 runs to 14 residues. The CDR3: CSVEVMGQNTEAFF. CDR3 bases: TGCAGCGTTGAAGTAATGGGACAGAACACTGAAGCTTTCTTT.

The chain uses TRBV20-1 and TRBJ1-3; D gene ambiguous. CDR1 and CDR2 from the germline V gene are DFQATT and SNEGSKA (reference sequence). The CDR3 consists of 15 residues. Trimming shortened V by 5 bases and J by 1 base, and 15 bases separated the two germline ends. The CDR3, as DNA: TGCAGTGCTTTGAGGGTTGGCACATCTGGAAACACCATATATTTT. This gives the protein CSALRVGTSGNTIYF.

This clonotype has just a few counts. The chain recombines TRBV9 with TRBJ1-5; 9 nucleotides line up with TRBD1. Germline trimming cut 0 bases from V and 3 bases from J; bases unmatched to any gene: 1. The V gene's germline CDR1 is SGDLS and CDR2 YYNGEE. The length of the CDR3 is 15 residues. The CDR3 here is CASSVGQGVNQPQHF. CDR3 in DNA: TGTGCCAGCAGCGTAGGACAGGGGGTCAATCAGCCCCAGCATTTT. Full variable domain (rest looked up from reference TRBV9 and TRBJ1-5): DSGVTQTPKHLITATGQRVTLRCSPRSGDLSVYWYQQSLDQGLQFLIQYYNGEERAKGNILERFSAQQFPDLHSELNLSSLELGDSALYFCASSVGQGVNQPQHFGDGTRLSIL.